This T cell receptor beta chain was profiled in a study of CD8+ T cells in alopecia areata. The wider study: Tofacitinib was taken orally by treated patients, and the dose was 5 to 10 mg twice daily. General study points: Alopecia totalis/universalis scalp especially showed more expanded CD8+ clones than normal scalp.

Samples from alopecia areata patients were lesional scalp punch biopsies and peripheral blood. Reverse transcribed after extraction, RNA yielded cDNA as the sequencing template. Profiled with immunoSEQ multiplex PCR; TCRdb holds only in-frame clones, not every one. The repertoire holds approximately 59,000 clones, approximately 43% seen once, with about 15% in the top ten. Points on this clone: What it binds is not known.

Here the sequenced sample was CD8+ T cells sorted from blood, taken at week 0. This receptor was identified in a human donor with alopecia areata.

The CDR3 loop is CSVGGGEKLFF. The DNA of the CDR3 is TGCAGCGTGGGCGGAGGGGAAAAACTGTTTTTT. The V call is TRBV29-1, the J call TRBJ1-4; the D is unclear. Trimming left V 6 bases short and J 8 bases short, with 10 bases between. Germline loops: CDR1 SQVTM, CDR2 ANQGSEA. CDR3 length: 11 amino acids.